This entry lists 15 T cell receptor beta chains sequenced from one sample in a study of cytomegalovirus exposure and HLA in healthy donors. 13 Jbeta primers and 60 Vbeta primers were used for the PCR. Only in-frame clones appear in the TCRdb table, and some are missing; sequencing was by immunoSEQ multiplex PCR. The table records approximately 190,000 clones, around 78% of them present only once. Input material: PBMCs. These receptors were collected from a woman aged 30 to 39 in good health and CMV-seropositive.

V usage is TRBV15 and J usage is TRBJ2-7; D gene ambiguous. This CDR3 is built from 13 residues. Deletions cut 1 base from V and 0 bases from J, with 4 bases between. The germline V gene has CDR1 LNHNV and CDR2 YYDKDF (reference sequence). Here the CDR3 reads CATSRGDSYEQYF. CDR3 bases: TGTGCCACCAGCAGAGGCGACTCCTACGAGCAGTACTTC.

DNA of the CDR3: TGTGCCAGCAGCCTTAGCCGGCCGGGGACCGGGGAGCTGTTTTTT. The encoded protein is CASSLSRPGTGELFF. The chain carries TRBV7-8 and TRBJ2-2, with D perhaps TRBD2 (5 bases). V was shortened by 5 bases and J by 5 bases, with 15 bases between the two germline ends. CDR3 length equals 15 residues. Germline CDR1 is SGHVS and CDR2 is FQNEAQ.

The V and J genes are TRBV7-2 and TRBJ2-1; 8 nucleotides agree with TRBD1. Trimming removed 5 bases from V and 4 bases from J; junction bases left unmatched: 7. The CDR3 loop spans 15 amino acids. Germline V CDR1 and CDR2: SGHTA, FQGNSA. CDR3 protein: CASSRRTGKYNEQFF. In DNA, the CDR3 is TGTGCCAGCAGCCGGCGGACAGGGAAGTACAATGAGCAGTTCTTC.

The V gene is TRBV30, the J gene TRBJ2-2, with a possible D match to TRBD1 (6 bases). The CDR3 extends over 15 amino acids. V lost 1 base, J lost 5 bases, and 14 bases lay in between. Germline CDR1 is GTSNPN and CDR2 is SVGIG (reference sequence). For the CDR3, the DNA is TGTGCCTGGAGTGCACACTTCAGGGGAACCGGGGAGCTGTTTTTT. Residues: CAWSAHFRGTGELFF.

The chain employs TRBV19 and TRBJ1-4; TRBD1 is a possible D gene (6 bases). V lost 3 bases to trimming and J lost 5 bases, with 13 bases between them. Per the germline V gene, CDR1 is LNHDA and CDR2 is SQIVND (reference sequence). The CDR3 contains 15 residues. The CDR3 sequence: CASSIRTVPNEKLFF. CDR3 nucleotides: TGTGCCAGTAGTATTAGGACAGTCCCAAATGAAAAACTGTTTTTT.

The chain links TRBV11-2 to TRBJ2-1; 8 bases match TRBD2. The CDR3 has 14 amino acids. Germline V CDR1 and CDR2: SGHAT, FQNNGV. Germline trimming cut 6 bases from V and 7 bases from J; bases unmatched to any gene: 8. The CDR3 sequence: CASSSDGGANEQFF. DNA for the CDR3: TGTGCCAGCAGTTCAGACGGGGGGGCAAATGAGCAGTTCTTC.

The chain carries TRBV5-4 and TRBJ2-1; 7 bases are a match to TRBD2. V lost 5 bases to trimming and J lost 10 bases; unmatched junction nucleotides: 6. Germline assignment: CDR1 SGHNT and CDR2 YYREEE (reference sequence). The length of the CDR3 is 12 residues. CDR3 nucleotides: TGTGCCAGCAGTCCGACTAGCAGGGAGCAGTTCTTC. This translates into CASSPTSREQFF. Complete variable domain (other parts from reference TRBV5-4 and TRBJ2-1): ETGVTQSPTHLIKTRGQQVTLRCSSQSGHNTVSWYQQALGQGPQFIFQYYREEENGRGNFPPRFSGLQFPNYSSELNVNALELDDSALYLCASSPTSREQFFGPGTRLTVL.

This CDR3 is CASSRDRAYGYTF. The CDR3 DNA follows: TGTGCCAGCAGTCGGGACAGAGCCTATGGCTACACCTTC. The chain links TRBV27 to TRBJ1-2; 7 nucleotides agree with TRBD1. The CDR3 sequence is 13 residues long. The J segment lost 4 bases and the V segment lost 5 bases, leaving 4 bases of the junction unmatched. From germline, CDR1 is MNHEY and CDR2 SMNVEV (reference sequence).

The gene calls are TRBV19 and TRBJ1-1; 8 bases agree with TRBD1. The germline CDR1 and CDR2 sequences are LNHDA and SQIVND (reference sequence). CDR3 length: 14 amino acids. The ends lost 6 bases at V and 5 bases at J; junction bases unmatched: 8. CDR3 in amino acids: CASRYRGTETEAFF. The CDR3 bases are TGTGCCAGTAGATACAGGGGGACTGAGACTGAAGCTTTCTTT.

DNA of the CDR3: TGTGCCAGCAGTGTCAAGAACACTGAAGCTTTCTTT. The encoded protein is CASSVKNTEAFF. The genes are TRBV7-9 and TRBJ1-1; D not certain. CDR1 and CDR2 from the germline V gene are SEHNR and FQNEAQ (reference sequence). Trimming took 6 bases from V and 1 from J, leaving 6 bases between them. This CDR3 spans 12 amino acids.

As regards this clone: The sample contains more than one DNA sequence encoding this CDR3. The V gene is TRBV5-4, the J gene TRBJ2-7, with 16 bases that match TRBD2. The CDR3 is 15 amino acids. The germline V gene has CDR1 SGHNT and CDR2 YYREEE (reference sequence). J was trimmed by 4 bases and V by 4 bases; bases with no gene match: 2. CDR3: CASSPGLAGGYEQYF. In nucleotides, the CDR3 is TGTGCCAGCAGCCCGGGACTAGCGGGGGGGTACGAGCAGTACTTC.

This chain connects TRBV6-5 to TRBJ1-1; D remains unclear. The CDR3 totals 13 residues. The germline V gene has CDR1 MNHEY and CDR2 SVGAGI. Trimming shortened V by 2 bases and J by 4 bases, and 8 bases separated the two germline ends. The CDR3 loop reads CASSYNGVTEAFF. CDR3 DNA: TGTGCCAGCAGTTACAACGGGGTCACTGAAGCTTTCTTT.

The chain has TRBV10-1 and TRBJ2-1, with D possibly matching TRBD1 (6 bases). V was cut by 4 bases and J by 3 bases, with 13 bases left in between. CDR1 is WNHNN and CDR2 is SYGVQD in the germline V gene (reference sequence). This CDR3 has 15 residues. The CDR3 DNA is TGCGCCAGCAGTGCCAGGGGAGCCGACTACAATGAGCAGTTCTTC. Translation: CASSARGADYNEQFF.

CDR3 coding DNA: TGTGCCAGTAGTTCCGGTAGTGAAGCTTTCTTT. This translates into CASSSGSEAFF. This rearrangement joins TRBV19 to TRBJ1-1; unclear D gene. Per the germline V gene, CDR1 is LNHDA and CDR2 is SQIVND (reference sequence). The V gene lost 5 bases and the J gene lost 7 bases, with 8 bases spanning the gap. The CDR3 runs to 11 residues.

This chain uses TRBV6-6 with TRBJ2-2; 7 positions match TRBD2. The CDR3 spans 16 residues. J was trimmed by 2 bases and V by 1 base; bases with no gene match: 4. Germline CDR1 MNHNY, CDR2 SVGAGI (reference sequence). The CDR3 protein is CASSYWGGSNTGELFF. The CDR3 DNA follows: TGTGCCAGCAGTTACTGGGGGGGGAGTAACACCGGGGAGCTGTTTTTT.